The 6 T cell receptor beta chains below were found in one sample sequenced in a study of tumor-infiltrating lymphocytes in localized non-small cell lung cancer. This table comes from immunoSEQ multiplex PCR, and its TCRdb copy is limited to in-frame clones, with some not included. The sample carries about 15,000 clones, under 75% recorded once. The sample consisted of lung tumor tissue. The receptor set was obtained from a human donor with non-small cell lung cancer.

This chain uses TRBV6-4 with TRBJ2-1, with D unclear. There are 15 residues in the CDR3. V was clipped by 4 bases and J by 6 bases, with 16 bases between them. Germline V gives CDR1 MRHNA, CDR2 SNTAGT. In DNA, the CDR3 is TGTGCCAGCAGTGCAAGCGTTGGTAGCCCCAATGAGCAGTTCTTC. It codes for CASSASVGSPNEQFF.

The chain links TRBV6-5 to TRBJ1-5; 7 nucleotides agree with TRBD1. In germline, CDR1 is MNHEY, CDR2 SVGAGI. This CDR3 is built from 14 residues. V trimming: 5 bases; J trimming: 10 bases; junction bases outside the gene matches: 11. Written as DNA, the CDR3 is TGTGCCAGCAGTCTAGAACAGGGGCGGGAACCCCAGCATTTT. This codes for CASSLEQGREPQHF.

The chain couples TRBV9 to TRBJ2-1; 11 positions match TRBD2. After removal of 6 bases from V and 4 bases from J, the junction contained 6 bases not matched to a gene. The CDR3 sequence is 15 residues long. Germline V gene lookup returns CDR1 SGDLS and CDR2 YYNGEE. The CDR3 is CASTKTSGSYNEQFF. The CDR3 region has the DNA TGTGCCAGCACCAAAACTAGCGGGAGTTACAATGAGCAGTTCTTC.

The chain combines TRBV7-2 with TRBJ2-7; D possibly corresponds to TRBD2 (6 bases). The germline CDR1 and CDR2 sequences are SGHTA and FQGNSA. Trimming removed 1 base from V and 10 bases from J, with 17 bases in between. The CDR3 spans 14 residues. The CDR3 here is CASSLGGVKPTQYF. The CDR3 nucleotides read TGTGCCAGCAGCTTAGGGGGGGTTAAGCCTACTCAGTACTTC.

The J gene is TRBJ2-7, the V gene TRBV6-1; a possible D gene is TRBD1 (5 bases). Trimming took off 8 bases at V and 5 bases at J, with 13 bases between the two ends. The germline V gene has CDR1 MNHNS and CDR2 SASEGT. This CDR3 is 12 amino acids long. This CDR3 is CASDRRPDEQYF. The CDR3 DNA sequence: TGTGCCAGCGACAGACGGCCGGACGAGCAGTACTTC.

The chain carries TRBV7-9 and TRBJ2-1; 12 nucleotides match TRBD2. From germline, CDR1 is SEHNR and CDR2 FQNEAQ (reference sequence). This CDR3 is built from 15 residues. J was trimmed by 12 bases and V by 1 base; bases with no gene match: 7. The CDR3 bases are TGTGCCAGCAGCTTAGGACTAGCGGGAGCAGGGGGGCAGTTCTTC. Protein sequence: CASSLGLAGAGGQFF.